These 7 T cell receptor beta chains came from one sample sequenced in a study of blood T cell repertoires in COVID-19. The method was immunoSEQ multiplex PCR; TCRdb's version includes in-frame clones alone and lacks a portion of them. The table records approximately 94,000 clones, about 90% of them present only once. The material sequenced was peripheral blood. All receptors come from a man aged 25 to 40 in a cohort sampled during active COVID-19.

This clone was recorded only once. The chain combines TRBV30 with TRBJ1-4, with D perhaps TRBD1 (6 bases). Trimming left V 0 bases short and J 5 bases short, with 10 bases between. This CDR3 comprises 14 residues. Germline V lookup: CDR1 GTSNPN, CDR2 SVGIG (reference sequence). Here the CDR3 DNA reads TGTGCCTGGAGTGTACGACAGGCGAATGAAAAACTGTTTTTT. This gives the protein CAWSVRQANEKLFF.

The V gene is TRBV19, the J gene TRBJ2-7; TRBD1 aligns across 7 bases. V lost 8 bases and J lost 1; bases outside the gene matches: 11. The CDR3 runs 15 residues. In germline, CDR1 is LNHDA, CDR2 SQIVND (reference sequence). DNA of the CDR3: TGTGCCAGTGGAAACCCCGGGACAGCTTCCTACGAGCAGTACTTC. The encoded protein is CASGNPGTASYEQYF.

The chain couples TRBV2 to TRBJ2-3; 11 nucleotides match TRBD2. Germline assignment: CDR1 SNHLY and CDR2 FYNNEI. Unmatched junction bases numbered 8, after V lost 3 bases and J lost 6 bases. The CDR3 covers 16 residues. The CDR3 DNA reads as TGTGCCAGCAGTGATAGTAGCGGGGGGGCCACGGATACGCAGTATTTT. It encodes CASSDSSGGATDTQYF.

The genes are TRBV10-3 and TRBJ1-2; D possibly corresponds to TRBD1 (5 bases). The CDR3 contains 13 residues. The germline V gene has CDR1 ENHRY and CDR2 SYGVKD. The germline V and J ends were trimmed by 6 bases and 3 bases, with 11 bases remaining between them. As DNA, the CDR3 is TGTGCCATCAGCCGACAGACGTACTATGGCTACACCTTC. This sequence encodes CAISRQTYYGYTF.

The chain is built from TRBV7-2 and TRBJ1-1; 8 bases agree with TRBD1. In germline, CDR1 is SGHTA, CDR2 FQGNSA. The length of the CDR3 is 16 residues. V lost 5 bases to trimming and J lost 1 base; unmatched junction nucleotides: 9. CDR3 region: CASSPLGQGANTEAFF. The CDR3 coding sequence is TGTGCCAGCAGCCCGCTAGGGCAGGGGGCGAACACTGAAGCTTTCTTT.

The chain employs TRBV10-2 and TRBJ2-1; 7 positions agree with TRBD2. Germline V gene sequence: CDR1 WSHSY, CDR2 SAAADI. Trimming took 10 bases from V and 5 from J; bases not matched to a gene: 8. This CDR3 contains 13 residues. CDR3 protein: CATAGTTDNEQFF. The CDR3 region has the DNA TGCGCCACGGCCGGGACTACGGACAATGAGCAGTTCTTC.

This clone has just one count. No DNA is shown, since the ends of the CDR3 on it are uncertain; the CDR3 is the one TCRdb lists. The gene calls are TRBV28 and TRBJ2-7; the D call of TRBD1 is as the table states it, not checked on the DNA. Germline CDR1 reads MDHEN; CDR2 reads SYDVKM. The CDR3 numbers 15 amino acids, ends counted. The CDR3 sequence is CASILGTGEIYEQYF.